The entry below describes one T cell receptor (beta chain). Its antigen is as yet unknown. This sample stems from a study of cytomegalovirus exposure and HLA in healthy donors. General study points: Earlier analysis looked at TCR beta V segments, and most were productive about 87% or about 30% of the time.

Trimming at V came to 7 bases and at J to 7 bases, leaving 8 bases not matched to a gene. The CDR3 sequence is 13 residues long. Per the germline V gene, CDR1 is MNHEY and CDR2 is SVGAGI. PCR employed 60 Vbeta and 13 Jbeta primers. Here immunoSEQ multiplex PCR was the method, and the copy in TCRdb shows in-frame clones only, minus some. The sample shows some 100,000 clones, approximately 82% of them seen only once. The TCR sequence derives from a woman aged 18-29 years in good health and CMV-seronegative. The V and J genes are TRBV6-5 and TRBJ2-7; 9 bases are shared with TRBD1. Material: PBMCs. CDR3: CASTRDRAGEQYF. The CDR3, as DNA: TGTGCCAGCACCCGGGACAGGGCGGGGGAGCAGTACTTC.